Listed below are T cell receptor beta chains from one sample, sequenced in a study of OX40 agonist ivuxolimab in advanced cancers. Repertoires were generated with immunoSEQ multiplex PCR, while TCRdb's copy carries only in-frame clones and drops some. This sample carries more than 60,000 clones, about 86% of them seen once, and the ten largest clones take about 4.1%. The source was CD4+ or CD8+ T cells sorted from blood, collected in a trial of the OX40 agonist ivuxolimab. Receptors were obtained from an adult with an advanced solid tumor such as melanoma, head and neck, liver or kidney cancer. The CDR3 runs from the conserved cysteine through the conserved F or W. Fields, in order: V gene, clone size, CDR3 length, D gene, J gene, CDR3 protein, CDR3 DNA. The D gene is left open where the match is weak. The listing skips clone size in some rows; elsewhere it reads once, few, many or a size class.

v_gene: TRBV7-8
abundance: -
len: 15
d_gene: TRBD1
j_gene: TRBJ1-4
CDR3aa: CASSLAGWTGEKLFF
CDR3nt: TGTGCCAGCAGCTTAGCAGGATGGACAGGGGAAAAACTGTTTTTT

v_gene: TRBV2
abundance: few
len: 13
d_gene: -
j_gene: TRBJ2-7
CDR3aa: CASRLQGVHEQYF
CDR3nt: TGTGCCAGCAGATTACAGGGTGTCCACGAGCAGTACTTC

v_gene: TRBV18
abundance: -
len: 18
d_gene: TRBD1
j_gene: TRBJ1-6
CDR3aa: CASSQPGQVDYNNSPLHF
CDR3nt: TGTGCCAGCTCACAGCCGGGACAGGTGGACTATAATAATTCACCCCTCCACTTT

v_gene: TRBV5-4
abundance: once
len: 15
d_gene: -
j_gene: TRBJ2-1
CDR3aa: CASSLYIGNYNEQFF
CDR3nt: TGTGCCAGCAGCTTGTATATCGGAAACTACAATGAGCAGTTCTTC

v_gene: TRBV2
abundance: -
len: 18
d_gene: -
j_gene: TRBJ2-6
CDR3aa: CASRLLGGGGTGANVLTF
CDR3nt: TGTGCCAGCAGGCTACTCGGTGGAGGCGGGACTGGGGCCAACGTCCTGACTTTC

v_gene: TRBV15
abundance: few
len: 16
d_gene: -
j_gene: TRBJ2-5
CDR3aa: CATSRDLSGGTETQYF
CDR3nt: TGTGCCACCAGCAGAGATCTTTCGGGTGGGACTGAGACCCAGTACTTC

v_gene: TRBV23-1
abundance: once
len: 10
d_gene: -
j_gene: TRBJ2-5
CDR3aa: CASRRRTQYF
CDR3nt: TGCGCCAGCAGACGGAGGACCCAGTACTTC

v_gene: TRBV6-1
abundance: -
len: 16
d_gene: -
j_gene: TRBJ1-1
CDR3aa: CASSEAGMSGSTEAFF
CDR3nt: TGTGCCAGCAGTGAAGCCGGAATGAGCGGGAGCACTGAAGCTTTCTTT

v_gene: TRBV29-1
abundance: -
len: 15
d_gene: -
j_gene: TRBJ1-4
CDR3aa: CSVGLNRATNEKLFF
CDR3nt: TGCAGCGTTGGATTAAACCGGGCAACTAATGAAAAACTGTTTTTT

v_gene: TRBV18
abundance: -
len: 11
d_gene: -
j_gene: TRBJ2-7
CDR3aa: CASSPDSEQYF
CDR3nt: TGTGCCAGCTCACCGGACAGCGAGCAGTACTTC

v_gene: TRBV4-3
abundance: -
len: 17
d_gene: TRBD1
j_gene: TRBJ2-2
CDR3aa: CASSQEWGQGNPGELFF
CDR3nt: TGCGCCAGCAGCCAAGAGTGGGGACAGGGGAATCCCGGGGAGCTGTTTTTT

v_gene: TRBV27
abundance: -
len: 12
d_gene: -
j_gene: TRBJ1-4
CDR3aa: CASSLWGEKLFF
CDR3nt: TGTGCCAGCAGTTTATGGGGAGAAAAACTGTTTTTT

v_gene: TRBV28
abundance: few
len: 16
d_gene: -
j_gene: TRBJ1-5
CDR3aa: CATQRAVIISNQPQHF
CDR3nt: TGTGCCACCCAACGAGCAGTTATTATTAGCAATCAGCCCCAGCATTTT

v_gene: TRBV6-5
abundance: few
len: 13
d_gene: -
j_gene: TRBJ2-5
CDR3aa: CASSYVAQETQYF
CDR3nt: TGTGCCAGCAGTTACGTAGCGCAAGAGACCCAGTACTTC

v_gene: TRBV5-1
abundance: -
len: 15
d_gene: -
j_gene: TRBJ2-5
CDR3aa: CASSSLVRSQETQYF
CDR3nt: TGCGCCAGCAGCTCACTAGTAAGAAGTCAAGAGACCCAGTACTTC

v_gene: TRBV5-5
abundance: -
len: 13
d_gene: -
j_gene: TRBJ1-5
CDR3aa: CASSLDSNQPQHF
CDR3nt: TGTGCCAGCAGCTTGGATAGCAATCAGCCCCAGCATTTT

v_gene: TRBV19
abundance: few
len: 13
d_gene: -
j_gene: TRBJ1-2
CDR3aa: CASSIPRNYGYTF
CDR3nt: TGTGCCAGTAGTATTCCCAGGAACTATGGCTACACCTTC

v_gene: TRBV5-1
abundance: -
len: 15
d_gene: TRBD1
j_gene: TRBJ1-6
CDR3aa: CASSLDRAGNSPLHF
CDR3nt: TGCGCCAGCAGCCTGGACAGGGCGGGTAATTCACCCCTCCACTTT

v_gene: TRBV7-9
abundance: few
len: 15
d_gene: TRBD1
j_gene: TRBJ1-6
CDR3aa: CASSLTGDGNSPLHF
CDR3nt: TGTGCCAGCAGCCTTACAGGGGATGGTAATTCACCCCTCCACTTT

v_gene: TRBV28
abundance: -
len: 16
d_gene: TRBD2
j_gene: TRBJ2-5
CDR3aa: CASSRLAGARGETQYF
CDR3nt: TGTGCCAGCAGTCGACTAGCGGGGGCCAGGGGGGAGACCCAGTACTTC

v_gene: TRBV5-1
abundance: -
len: 14
d_gene: -
j_gene: TRBJ2-3
CDR3aa: CASVGGAGKDTQYF
CDR3nt: TGCGCCAGCGTAGGGGGGGCCGGAAAAGATACGCAGTATTTT

v_gene: TRBV5-4
abundance: -
len: 13
d_gene: -
j_gene: TRBJ2-1
CDR3aa: CASSPPLGDEQFF
CDR3nt: TGTGCCAGCAGCCCCCCCCTAGGCGATGAGCAGTTCTTC

v_gene: TRBV11-2
abundance: -
len: 14
d_gene: TRBD1
j_gene: TRBJ2-7
CDR3aa: CASSRYRGQNEQYF
CDR3nt: TGTGCCAGCAGCCGTTACAGGGGGCAGAACGAGCAGTACTTC

v_gene: TRBV7-5
abundance: once
len: 14
d_gene: -
j_gene: TRBJ2-5
CDR3aa: CARSSPQGKETQYF
CDR3nt: TGTGCCAGAAGCTCACCTCAGGGAAAAGAGACCCAGTACTTC

v_gene: TRBV5-1
abundance: -
len: 15
d_gene: -
j_gene: TRBJ1-2
CDR3aa: CASSLQPGAMHGYTF
CDR3nt: TGCGCCAGCAGCTTGCAGCCAGGGGCAATGCATGGCTACACCTTC

v_gene: TRBV6-5
abundance: -
len: 13
d_gene: TRBD1
j_gene: TRBJ2-7
CDR3aa: CASSYRQGYEQYF
CDR3nt: TGTGCCAGCAGTTATAGACAGGGGTACGAGCAGTACTTC

v_gene: TRBV6-6
abundance: -
len: 14
d_gene: -
j_gene: TRBJ2-5
CDR3aa: CASNKRGFQETQYF
CDR3nt: TGTGCCAGCAACAAGAGGGGGTTCCAAGAGACCCAGTACTTC